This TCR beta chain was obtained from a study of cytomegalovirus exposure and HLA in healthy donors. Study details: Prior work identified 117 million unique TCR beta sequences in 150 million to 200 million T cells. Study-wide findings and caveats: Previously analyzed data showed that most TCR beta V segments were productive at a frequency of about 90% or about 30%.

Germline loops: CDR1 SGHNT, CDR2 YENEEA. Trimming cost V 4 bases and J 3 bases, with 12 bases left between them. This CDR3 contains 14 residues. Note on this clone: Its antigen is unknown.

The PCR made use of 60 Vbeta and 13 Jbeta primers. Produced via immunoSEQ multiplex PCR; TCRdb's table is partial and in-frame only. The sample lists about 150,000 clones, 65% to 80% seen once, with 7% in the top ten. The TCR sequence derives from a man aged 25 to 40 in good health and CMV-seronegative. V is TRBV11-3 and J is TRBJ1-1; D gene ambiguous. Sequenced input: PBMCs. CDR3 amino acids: CASSSGSGDTEAFF. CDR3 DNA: TGTGCCAGCAGCTCGGGGAGCGGGGACACTGAAGCTTTCTTT.